The 23 T cell receptor beta chains below all came from one sample that was sequenced in a study of shared clonotypes between healthy human individuals. Assay used: immunoSEQ multiplex PCR; TCRdb lists only in-frame clones, some missing. The sample shows a few million clones, roughly 95% of them seen only once. Source material: naive CD4+ T cells sorted from blood. Subset here: CD45RA+ positively selected. Source of these receptors: a man aged 18-30 years in good health.

This chain connects TRBV5-4 to TRBJ2-5; 7 nucleotides align to TRBD2. CDR3 length: 15 residues. V lost 6 bases and J lost 1; bases outside the gene matches: 9. Germline V gene data show CDR1 as SGHNT and CDR2 as YYREEE (reference sequence). The DNA for the CDR3 is TGTGCCAGCACCTCGGGGAGGGCTTTCCAAGAGACCCAGTACTTC. Translated: CASTSGRAFQETQYF.

Note on this clone: The same CDR3 arises from other DNA sequences in this sample as well. The chain has TRBV30 and TRBJ2-7; the D gene is possibly TRBD1 (6 bases). The germline V and J ends were trimmed by 5 bases and 3 bases, with 11 bases remaining between them. Germline lookup yields CDR1 GTSNPN and CDR2 SVGIG (reference sequence). There are 12 residues in the CDR3. The CDR3 sequence is CAWGGSSYEQYF. Here the CDR3 DNA reads TGTGCCTGGGGGGGCTCAAGCTACGAGCAGTACTTC. The whole variable domain, remainder taken from reference TRBV30 and TRBJ2-7, is SQTIHQWPATLVQPVGSPLSLECTVEGTSNPNLYWYRQAAGRGLQLLFYSVGIGQISSEVPQNLSASRPQDRQFILSSKKLLLSDSGFYLCAWGGSSYEQYFGPGTRLTVT.

The CDR3 sequence is CASSPTGGDNSPLHF. The CDR3 DNA follows: TGTGCCAGCAGCCCGACAGGGGGGGATAATTCACCCCTCCACTTT. The chain is built from TRBV5-4 and TRBJ1-6; TRBD1 agrees at 9 bases. CDR3 length: 15 residues. In germline, CDR1 is SGHNT, CDR2 YYREEE (reference sequence). V was pared by 4 bases and J by 5 bases, with 4 bases of the junction left unmatched.

The table lists this clone with a count of one. The sample holds other DNA sequences that translate to the same CDR3. V usage is TRBV28 and J usage is TRBJ1-2; 9 nucleotides match TRBD1. With 2 bases clipped from V and 11 bases from J, the junction kept 6 bases outside the gene matches. Germline lookup yields CDR1 MDHEN and CDR2 SYDVKM. The CDR3 spans 13 residues. The CDR3 DNA reads as TGTGCCAGCAGTTTAGGGGACAGGGTGGGGTACACCTTC. It codes for CASSLGDRVGYTF.

The gene calls are TRBV2 and TRBJ1-3; D gene unclear. Per germline, CDR1 SNHLY and CDR2 FYNNEI. The CDR3 extends over 12 amino acids. Trimming removed 7 bases at V and 8 bases at J, with 12 bases between. The CDR3 sequence is CASTLVGDTIYF. CDR3 bases: TGTGCCAGCACATTGGTGGGAGACACCATATATTTT.

The chain carries TRBV29-1 and TRBJ2-3, with TRBD2 identical over 15 bases. Unmatched junction bases numbered 13, after V lost 7 bases and J lost 5 bases. Germline loops: CDR1 SQVTM, CDR2 ANQGSEA. The CDR3 has 17 residues. Written as DNA, the CDR3 is TGCAGCGCCTCCCTTGGACTAGCGGGAGGGGTGGGAGATACGCAGTATTTT. Translation: CSASLGLAGGVGDTQYF.

This rearrangement joins TRBV15 to TRBJ2-7; 7 positions match TRBD1. Germline lookup yields CDR1 LNHNV and CDR2 YYDKDF (reference sequence). The J segment lost 5 bases and the V segment lost 1 base, leaving 5 bases of the junction unmatched. The CDR3 is 14 residues long. CDR3 loop: CATSRVQGDDEQYF. CDR3 sequence (DNA): TGTGCCACCAGCAGAGTTCAGGGGGACGACGAGCAGTACTTC.

The chain has TRBV6-6 and TRBJ1-4; D may be TRBD1 (5 bases). CDR1 is MNHNY, CDR2 SVGAGI, per germline (reference sequence). Deletions cut 6 bases from V and 0 bases from J, with 11 bases between. The CDR3 totals 15 residues. The CDR3 DNA follows: TGTGCCAGCAGGGATTCGACAGCAACTAATGAAAAACTGTTTTTT. Encoded protein: CASRDSTATNEKLFF.

The V and J genes are TRBV10-3 and TRBJ1-4; perhaps TRBD1 as D (6 bases). The V and J ends lost 5 bases and 4 bases respectively, with 14 bases between them. This CDR3 is built from 15 residues. Germline loops: CDR1 ENHRY, CDR2 SYGVKD. The CDR3 is CAISPFDRSNEKLFF. DNA for the CDR3: TGTGCCATCAGTCCCTTTGACAGGAGTAATGAAAAACTGTTTTTT.

V usage is TRBV18 and J usage is TRBJ2-2; 7 bases fit TRBD2. The CDR3 runs to 19 residues. With 3 bases clipped from V and 0 bases from J, the junction kept 13 bases outside the gene matches. CDR1 and CDR2 (germline): KGHSH, LQKENI. CDR3 sequence: CASSPRLAGGRTNTGELFF. Written as DNA, the CDR3 is TGTGCCAGCTCACCCCGACTAGCTGGCGGACGAACGAACACCGGGGAGCTGTTTTTT.

This chain joins TRBV10-3 and TRBJ2-7; D remains unclear. The germline V gene has CDR1 ENHRY and CDR2 SYGVKD. V lost 7 bases, J lost 5 bases, and 15 bases lay in between. The CDR3 extends over 13 amino acids. CDR3 region: CAIKSSSVHEQYF. As DNA, the CDR3 is TGTGCCATCAAAAGTTCTTCGGTCCACGAGCAGTACTTC.

As to this clone: At the DNA level, this CDR3 is encoded by other sequences in the same sample as well. The chain couples TRBV7-2 to TRBJ2-7; 7 positions match TRBD2. Looked up from germline, CDR1 is SGHTA and CDR2 is FQGNSA. J gave up 2 bases and V 0 bases, and 1 base lay outside the gene matches. The CDR3 totals 14 residues. In DNA form, the CDR3 reads TGTGCCAGCAGCTTAGCCCTAGCGGCCTACGAGCAGTACTTC. This translates into CASSLALAAYEQYF.

The chain recombines TRBV4-2 with TRBJ1-1; tentatively, D is TRBD1 (5 bases). Trimming removed 2 bases at V and 0 bases at J, with 16 bases between. Per germline, CDR1 LGHNA and CDR2 YNFKEQ. The CDR3 has 17 residues. CDR3 in amino acids: CASSQHGTVSLNTEAFF. DNA of the CDR3: TGTGCCAGCAGCCAACATGGGACCGTGTCGCTGAACACTGAAGCTTTCTTT.

For this clone: Other DNA sequences in the same sample also yield this CDR3. The chain couples TRBV5-1 to TRBJ2-7; D perhaps matches TRBD2 (7 bases). V shed 4 bases and J shed 0 bases, with 11 bases lying between them. The germline CDR1 and CDR2 sequences are SGHRS and YFSETQ. The CDR3 is made up of 14 amino acids. The CDR3 DNA sequence: TGCGCCAGCAGCCGGGGAGGGGGCTCCTACGAGCAGTACTTC. The encoded protein is CASSRGGGSYEQYF.

Regarding this clone: The junction shows a germline mismatch at one end, possibly a read error. The chain combines TRBV6-5 with TRBJ1-5; D is ambiguous. There are 15 residues in the CDR3. Germline V lookup: CDR1 MNHEY, CDR2 SVGAGI. CDR3 coding DNA: TGTGCCAGCAGCTCGTCCGCTATGGAGACGTCTCCCCTGCATTTT. Residues: CASSSSAMETSPLHF.

This chain joins TRBV5-1 and TRBJ2-2, with D perhaps TRBD1 or TRBD2 (5 bases each). CDR1 and CDR2 from the germline V gene are SGHRS and YFSETQ. The CDR3 covers 17 residues. The V and J ends lost 0 bases and 3 bases respectively, with 15 bases between them. CDR3 in DNA: TGCGCCAGCAGCTTGGCCAAGGTGGGGGTGGACACCGGGGAGCTGTTTTTT. This encodes CASSLAKVGVDTGELFF.

This rearrangement joins TRBV7-2 to TRBJ2-2; 7 bases are a match to TRBD2. After removal of 1 base from V and 1 base from J, the junction contained 3 bases not matched to a gene. The CDR3 is 16 amino acids. Germline assignment: CDR1 SGHTA and CDR2 FQGNSA. The CDR3 nucleotides are TGTGCCAGCAGCTTAGTAGGACTAGGGAACACCGGGGAGCTGTTTTTT. As protein: CASSLVGLGNTGELFF.

This rearrangement joins TRBV5-8 to TRBJ1-6; 7 bases are a match to TRBD1. CDR1 SGHTS and CDR2 YDEGEE come from the germline V gene. Losses at the gene ends were 5 bases for V and 6 bases for J; bases not matched to a gene: 11. The CDR3 has 16 amino acids. CDR3: CASSHAGGQPNSPLHF. In DNA form, the CDR3 reads TGTGCCAGCAGTCATGCGGGGGGACAGCCTAATTCACCCCTCCACTTT.

The chain has TRBV6-1 and TRBJ2-7, with D possibly TRBD1 on 6 matching bases. CDR3 length: 17 amino acids. Between the trimmed V and J ends, which lost 2 bases and 2 bases, there was a span of 19 bases. Germline CDR1 and CDR2: MNHNS and SASEGT. The CDR3 region is CASSERPASGAPYEQYF. As DNA, the CDR3 is TGTGCCAGCAGTGAAAGGCCCGCGTCAGGGGCTCCCTACGAGCAGTACTTC.

Concerning this clone: The sample contains more than one DNA sequence encoding this CDR3. The rearrangement joins TRBV20-1 to TRBJ2-5; D possibly corresponds to TRBD2 (5 bases). V was cut by 5 bases and J by 5 bases, with 9 bases left in between. Germline V gives CDR1 DFQATT, CDR2 SNEGSKA (reference sequence). This CDR3 comprises 11 residues. The CDR3 is CSAPSGETQYF. CDR3 in DNA: TGCAGTGCTCCTTCGGGGGAGACCCAGTACTTC.

V gene TRBV5-1 combines with J gene TRBJ2-7, with D perhaps assigned TRBD1 or TRBD2 (6 bases each). V dropped 4 bases and J dropped 0 bases, with 14 bases sitting between them. Germline V CDR1 and CDR2: SGHRS, YFSETQ. The length of the CDR3 is 15 residues. The CDR3 is CASSGGLTSSYEQYF. The CDR3 coding sequence is TGCGCCAGCAGCGGGGGGCTGACTAGCTCCTACGAGCAGTACTTC.

This chain uses TRBV30 with TRBJ1-5; 7 bases match TRBD1. This CDR3 is 13 amino acids long. Germline CDR1 GTSNPN, CDR2 SVGIG (reference sequence). V was pared by 4 bases and J by 5 bases, with 5 bases of the junction left unmatched. The CDR3 loop is CAWTGGADQPQHF. The CDR3 coding sequence is TGTGCCTGGACAGGGGGGGCGGATCAGCCCCAGCATTTT.

The chain links TRBV2 to TRBJ2-5; D uncertain. V lost 10 bases, J lost 5 bases, and 11 bases lay in between. This CDR3 comprises 11 residues. CDR1 and CDR2 (germline): SNHLY, FYNNEI. The CDR3 nucleotides read TGTGCCACCACCGTGCGGGAGACCCAGTACTTC. Encoded protein: CATTVRETQYF.